The following is a T cell receptor (beta chain) sequence with its context. The data are from a study of PD-1 blockade in mismatch repair-deficient tumors. Here immunoSEQ multiplex PCR was the method, and the copy in TCRdb shows in-frame clones only, minus some. The sample includes around 130,000 clones, approximately 91% of them seen just once. Trimming took off 1 base at V and 4 bases at J, with 19 bases between the two ends. The V gene's germline CDR1 is LNHDA and CDR2 SQIVND (reference sequence). The CDR3 loop spans 17 amino acids. This TCR was recovered from an adult with mismatch repair-deficient cancer. The chain uses TRBV19 and TRBJ2-5; D perhaps matches TRBD1 (5 bases). The sample was peripheral blood, taken 72 weeks after starting pembrolizumab. The CDR3 spells CASSIGGTGKLRETQYF. The CDR3, as DNA: TGTGCCAGTAGTATAGGCGGTACAGGAAAACTCCGAGAGACCCAGTACTTC.